This entry lists 27 T cell receptor beta chains sequenced from one sample in a study of technical replicates of blood from several donors. Only in-frame clones appear in the TCRdb table, and some are missing; sequencing was by immunoSEQ multiplex PCR. This sample carries approximately 99,000 clones, about 96% of them seen once, and the ten largest clones take roughly 0.33%. The sequenced sample consisted of T cells isolated from PBMCs. All receptors derive from a human donor in good health.

J is TRBJ1-2 and V is TRBV2; no clear D gene. Germline CDR1 and CDR2: SNHLY and FYNNEI. The length of the CDR3 is 15 residues. Trimming shortened V by 6 bases and J by 6 bases, and 20 bases separated the two germline ends. CDR3 nucleotides: TGTGCCAGCAGCCCCAACCCCAGGCACTTCCATGGCTACACCTTC. As protein: CASSPNPRHFHGYTF.

The chain has TRBV5-6 and TRBJ1-2, with D hard to call. The CDR3 loop spans 12 amino acids. V was trimmed by 4 bases and J by 8 bases, leaving 12 bases between them. Germline V lookup: CDR1 SGHDT, CDR2 YYEEEE. The CDR3 sequence is CASSVGGGGYTF. The CDR3 region has the DNA TGTGCCAGCAGCGTAGGCGGCGGCGGCTACACCTTC. Full variable domain (outside the CDR3, taken from reference TRBV5-6 and TRBJ1-2): DAGVTQSPTHLIKTRGQQVTLRCSPKSGHDTVSWYQQALGQGPQFIFQYYEEEERQRGNFPDRFSGHQFPNYSSELNVNALLLGDSALYLCASSVGGGGYTFGSGTRLTVV.

The V and J genes are TRBV6-1 and TRBJ1-5, with D maybe TRBD1 (6 bases). The germline gives CDR1 MNHNS, CDR2 SASEGT. Trimming removed 3 bases at V and 3 bases at J, with 9 bases between. CDR3 length: 14 amino acids. CDR3 nucleotide sequence: TGTGCCAGCAGTGAGGGGGGGCCCAATCAGCCCCAGCATTTT. Translating gives CASSEGGPNQPQHF.

The DNA for the CDR3 is TGTGCCAGCAGCTTAGACCCCCTCCGGGGGAGAGATGAGCAGTTCTTC. Translating gives CASSLDPLRGRDEQFF. The V and J genes are TRBV7-9 and TRBJ2-1; a possible D gene is TRBD2 (6 bases). The CDR3 loop spans 16 amino acids. V shed 1 base and J shed 8 bases, with 18 bases lying between them. Per germline, CDR1 SEHNR and CDR2 FQNEAQ (reference sequence).

This chain connects TRBV2 to TRBJ2-2, with 9 bases identical to TRBD2. V shed 7 bases and J 4 bases; nucleotides not matched to a gene: 4. This CDR3 has 14 amino acids. Germline lookup yields CDR1 SNHLY and CDR2 FYNNEI. The CDR3 DNA reads as TGTGCCAGCAACGAACTAGCGGGCACCGGGGAGCTGTTTTTT. Amino acids: CASNELAGTGELFF.

J is TRBJ2-5 and V is TRBV20-1, with unresolved D. This CDR3 spans 11 amino acids. CDR1 DFQATT and CDR2 SNEGSKA come from the germline V gene (reference sequence). V was pared by 6 bases and J by 5 bases, with 10 bases between. CDR3 nucleotide sequence: TGCAGTGCAAAGATAGAGGAGACCCAGTACTTC. It is translated as CSAKIEETQYF.

The V call is TRBV18, the J call TRBJ2-2; D is undetermined. This CDR3 is built from 14 residues. Trimming removed 3 bases from V and 7 bases from J, with 12 bases in between. Germline V lookup: CDR1 KGHSH, CDR2 LQKENI. The CDR3 bases are TGTGCCAGCTCACCGGAAAGAGGATACGGGGAGCTGTTTTTT. It yields the protein CASSPERGYGELFF.

The chain links TRBV10-3 to TRBJ2-7; 10 bases agree with TRBD1. The CDR3 consists of 14 residues. V was pared by 6 bases and J by 5 bases, with 7 bases of the junction left unmatched. From germline, CDR1 is ENHRY and CDR2 SYGVKD. The CDR3 protein is CAIRPGQGSNEQYF. CDR3 nucleotides: TGTGCCATCAGGCCGGGACAGGGGAGCAACGAGCAGTACTTC.

The chain combines TRBV28 with TRBJ2-7, with 8 bases identical to TRBD1. CDR1 is MDHEN, CDR2 SYDVKM, per germline. The CDR3 has 14 amino acids. V shed 3 bases, J shed 5 bases, and the junction held 6 bases outside the gene matches. The CDR3 protein is CASSFPGGSDEQYF. The CDR3 DNA is TGTGCCAGCAGTTTCCCAGGGGGCAGCGACGAGCAGTACTTC. Together with reference TRBV28 and TRBJ2-7, the CDR3 gives the full variable domain: DVKVTQSSRYLVKRTGEKVFLECVQDMDHENMFWYRQDPGLGLRLIYFSYDVKMKEKGDIPEGYSVSREKKERFSLILESASTNQTSMYLCASSFPGGSDEQYFGPGTRLTVT.

The sample holds one count of this clone. The chain links TRBV10-3 to TRBJ2-7; the match to TRBD2 covers 7 bases. J lost 6 bases, V lost 7 bases, and 12 bases had no gene match. The CDR3 has 14 amino acids. CDR1 ENHRY and CDR2 SYGVKD come from the germline V gene. CDR3 region: CAITPAAGAGEQYF. Written as DNA, the CDR3 is TGTGCCATCACCCCAGCTGCGGGAGCCGGCGAGCAGTACTTC.

The J gene is TRBJ2-1, the V gene TRBV4-3; weak D call: TRBD2 (6 bases). Per the germline V gene, CDR1 is LGHNA and CDR2 is YSLEER. The length of the CDR3 is 16 residues. V lost 0 bases and J 3 bases, leaving 12 bases between the germline ends. The CDR3 DNA follows: TGCGCCAGCAGCCAAGAACGACTAGGGTACTACAATGAGCAGTTCTTC. It codes for CASSQERLGYYNEQFF.

The rearrangement links TRBV5-6 to TRBJ1-1; D ambiguous. The ends were cut back, 0 bases at V and 0 bases at J, with 9 bases in the middle. The CDR3 extends over 15 amino acids. Germline V gene lookup returns CDR1 SGHDT and CDR2 YYEEEE. This CDR3 reads CASSLGAQMNTEAFF. In DNA, the CDR3 is TGTGCCAGCAGCTTGGGGGCTCAGATGAACACTGAAGCTTTCTTT.

The chain combines TRBV11-2 with TRBJ2-7; possible D gene TRBD2, 6 bases. Germline V CDR1 and CDR2: SGHAT, FQNNGV. This CDR3 contains 14 residues. The V and J ends lost 7 bases and 3 bases respectively, with 16 bases between them. The CDR3 is CASTGMGGFYEQYF. The CDR3 DNA follows: TGTGCCAGCACCGGAATGGGGGGATTCTACGAGCAGTACTTC.

The gene calls are TRBV18 and TRBJ1-1; D is undetermined. CDR1 KGHSH and CDR2 LQKENI come from the germline V gene. The CDR3 extends over 13 amino acids. V was shortened by 3 bases and J by 2 bases, with 7 bases between the two germline ends. The CDR3 loop is CASSPLINTEAFF. The CDR3 DNA follows: TGTGCCAGCTCACCTTTAATAAACACTGAAGCTTTCTTT.

The V and J genes are TRBV19 and TRBJ2-7, with D perhaps TRBD2 (5 bases). Per the germline V gene, CDR1 is LNHDA and CDR2 is SQIVND (reference sequence). With 3 bases removed from V and 5 bases from J, the gap between germline ends came to 14 bases. This CDR3 contains 14 residues. CDR3 nucleotide sequence: TGTGCCAGTAGTATCAAGGTGAGGGAACACGAGCAGTACTTC. Translation gives CASSIKVREHEQYF.

CDR3 nucleotide sequence: TGTGCCAGCTCACCACCAGGGGCATCCGGGGAGCTGTTTTTT. It specifies CASSPPGASGELFF. The chain joins TRBV18 to TRBJ2-2, with a possible D match to TRBD1 (5 bases). The V gene's germline CDR1 is KGHSH and CDR2 LQKENI. This CDR3 region has 14 residues. Trimming left V 0 bases short and J 6 bases short, with 8 bases between.

This sequence joins TRBV9 and TRBJ1-1; no definite D call. CDR1 and CDR2 (germline): SGDLS, YYNGEE. V lost 1 base, J lost 3 bases, and 10 bases lay in between. This CDR3 region has 14 residues. DNA of the CDR3: TGTGCCAGCAGCGTATCGGGCGGGGACACTGAAGCTTTCTTT. It yields the protein CASSVSGGDTEAFF.

This clone was detected once. The genes are TRBV6-1 and TRBJ2-3; 8 bases are shared with TRBD2. The junction had 9 bases not matched to a gene; V was cut back by 3 bases and J by 4 bases. Germline V gene lookup returns CDR1 MNHNS and CDR2 SASEGT. The CDR3 is 16 amino acids. The CDR3 DNA sequence: TGTGCCAGCAGTGAGTCTAACGGGAGGGCCGCAGATACGCAGTATTTT. This encodes CASSESNGRAADTQYF.

This clone was seen just once. This sequence joins TRBV5-1 and TRBJ2-7, with TRBD1 as a possible D gene (7 bases). The CDR3 is 14 amino acids. The ends were cut back, 0 bases at V and 5 bases at J, with 12 bases in the middle. Germline V gene sequence: CDR1 SGHRS, CDR2 YFSETQ. For the CDR3, the DNA is TGCGCCAGCAGCTTGGGACAGGGAGGCCACGAGCAGTACTTC. Its translation is CASSLGQGGHEQYF.

The rearrangement uses TRBV5-5 and TRBJ2-3, with TRBD1 as a possible D gene (5 bases). Germline V CDR1 and CDR2: SGHKS, YYEKEE (reference sequence). The CDR3 runs 15 residues. V lost 5 bases and J lost 4, with 17 bases in between. CDR3: CASRQGVSVADTQYF. CDR3 sequence (DNA): TGTGCCAGCAGACAAGGGGTAAGCGTCGCAGATACGCAGTATTTT.

The gene calls are TRBV6-5 and TRBJ2-7, with D maybe TRBD2 (7 bases). The CDR3 sequence is 14 residues long. Trimming took off 5 bases at V and 6 bases at J, with 17 bases between the two ends. Germline CDR1 is MNHEY and CDR2 is SVGAGI. The CDR3 sequence: CASSENRGGGEQYF. CDR3 in DNA: TGTGCCAGCAGTGAAAATAGGGGAGGGGGCGAGCAGTACTTC.

The chain carries TRBV5-1 and TRBJ1-4; TRBD1 agrees at 8 bases. There are 14 residues in the CDR3. The germline V gene encodes CDR1 SGHRS and CDR2 YFSETQ. The ends lost 4 bases at V and 3 bases at J; junction bases unmatched: 2. The CDR3 DNA is TGCGCCAGCAGCGTACAGGGGGCTAATGAAAAACTGTTTTTT. Translation gives CASSVQGANEKLFF.

The J gene is TRBJ1-1, the V gene TRBV28, with D perhaps TRBD1 (6 bases). V lost 4 bases, J lost 7 bases, and 19 bases lay in between. The germline V gene encodes CDR1 MDHEN and CDR2 SYDVKM. This CDR3 has 15 residues. CDR3 bases: TGTGCCAGCAGTTCCCAGTCAGGGGTCCGCCGTGAAGCTTTCTTT. Translation gives CASSSQSGVRREAFF.

CDR3 coding DNA: TGTGCCAGCACAAAGACAGGGGGTGCCTACAATGAGCAGTTCTTC. Translated: CASTKTGGAYNEQFF. J is TRBJ2-1 and V is TRBV6-5; 9 bases are shared with TRBD1. J lost 2 bases, V lost 7 bases, and 6 bases had no gene match. CDR1 is MNHEY and CDR2 is SVGAGI in the germline V gene. The CDR3 is 15 amino acids.

V usage is TRBV6-1 and J usage is TRBJ2-7, with D perhaps TRBD2 (5 bases). Germline V gives CDR1 MNHNS, CDR2 SASEGT. V was trimmed by 9 bases and J by 2 bases, leaving 14 bases between them. The CDR3 covers 13 residues. The CDR3 spells CASTTGSTYEQYF. CDR3 bases: TGTGCCAGTACCACGGGGAGCACCTACGAGCAGTACTTC.

The rearrangement links TRBV11-3 to TRBJ2-7; possibly TRBD2 for D (6 bases). The germline V and J ends were trimmed by 6 bases and 3 bases, with 15 bases remaining between them. This CDR3 contains 14 residues. CDR1 is SGHNT, CDR2 YENEEA, per germline. The CDR3 bases are TGTGCCAGCAGGAGACCGGGGGAGGACTACGAGCAGTACTTC. Residues: CASRRPGEDYEQYF.

V and J are TRBV28 and TRBJ1-3; D unclear. V was clipped by 6 bases and J by 7 bases, with 13 bases between them. The germline gives CDR1 MDHEN, CDR2 SYDVKM. CDR3 length: 13 amino acids. The CDR3 is CASRSSPGNTIYF. The CDR3 DNA sequence: TGTGCCAGCAGATCATCCCCGGGGAACACCATATATTTT.